The 9 T cell receptor beta chains below were found in one sample sequenced in a study of cytomegalovirus exposure and HLA in healthy donors. The PCR was carried out with 60 Vbeta primers and 13 Jbeta primers. Method: immunoSEQ multiplex PCR; TCRdb's copy keeps in-frame clones and lacks some. The sample consists of around 110,000 clones, 75% to 90% of them appearing once. Specimen: PBMCs. These receptors originate from a man younger than 45 in good health and CMV-seronegative.

The chain employs TRBV10-3 and TRBJ2-1; TRBD1 is a possible D gene (6 bases). Germline V gene data show CDR1 as ENHRY and CDR2 as SYGVKD. V lost 6 bases to trimming and J lost 4 bases, with 13 bases between them. The CDR3 contains 14 residues. Here the CDR3 reads CAIRGTTGYNEQFF. DNA for the CDR3: TGTGCCATCAGAGGGACAACGGGGTACAATGAGCAGTTCTTC.

In its sample, this clone was seen once. The V gene is TRBV7-9, the J gene TRBJ2-1; maybe TRBD2 (5 bases). The CDR3 contains 15 residues. Trimming took off 1 base at V and 5 bases at J, with 12 bases between the two ends. The germline V gene has CDR1 SEHNR and CDR2 FQNEAQ (reference sequence). The CDR3 coding sequence is TGTGCCAGCAGCTTAGATGCTAGCTGGAACAATGAGCAGTTCTTC. Translating gives CASSLDASWNNEQFF.

The chain couples TRBV5-1 to TRBJ1-6; 8 bases match TRBD1. Germline V CDR1 and CDR2: SGHRS, YFSETQ. After removal of 0 bases from V and 7 bases from J, the junction contained 6 bases not matched to a gene. The CDR3 has 16 residues. CDR3 sequence: CASSLEAGGLNSPLHF. In DNA, the CDR3 is TGCGCCAGCAGCTTGGAGGCAGGGGGCCTGAATTCACCCCTCCACTTT. The full variable domain, rest sourced from reference TRBV5-1 and TRBJ1-6, is KAGVTQTPRYLIKTRGQQVTLSCSPISGHRSVSWYQQTPGQGLQFLFEYFSETQRNKGNFPGRFSGRQFSNSRSEMNVSTLELGDSALYLCASSLEAGGLNSPLHFGNGTRLTVT.

The chain couples TRBV11-2 to TRBJ2-1; 7 bases are a match to TRBD2. The V and J ends lost 3 bases and 12 bases, in that order; junction bases with no gene match: 8. Per the germline V gene, CDR1 is SGHAT and CDR2 is FQNNGV. This CDR3 spans 13 amino acids. The CDR3 nucleotides are TGTGCCAGCAGCTTCGAGCGGGGAGCGCGGCAGTTCTTC. It specifies CASSFERGARQFF.

The chain combines TRBV5-5 with TRBJ2-2; tentatively, D is TRBD2 (5 bases). The length of the CDR3 is 14 residues. Germline V gene data show CDR1 as SGHKS and CDR2 as YYEKEE (reference sequence). Trimming shortened V by 1 base and J by 6 bases, and 10 bases separated the two germline ends. Here the CDR3 reads CASSLTGSSGELFF. The DNA of the CDR3 is TGTGCCAGCAGCTTGACGGGGTCATCCGGGGAGCTGTTTTTT.

The chain carries TRBV27 and TRBJ2-3, with TRBD1 matching 10 bases. After removal of 2 bases from V and 4 bases from J, the junction contained 6 bases not matched to a gene. From germline, CDR1 is MNHEY and CDR2 SMNVEV (reference sequence). The CDR3 length is 16 residues. The CDR3 spells CASSLRTGGQSDTQYF. In nucleotides, the CDR3 is TGTGCCAGCAGTTTAAGGACAGGGGGTCAATCAGATACGCAGTATTTT.

The rearrangement links TRBV25-1 to TRBJ2-5; TRBD2 is a possible D gene (5 bases). Trimming pared 3 bases from V and 4 bases from J, leaving 12 bases between. The CDR3 length is 14 residues. The germline CDR1 and CDR2 sequences are MGHDK and SYGVNS. The CDR3 bases are TGTGCCAGCAGTGATTCGGGGAGTAGAGAGACCCAGTACTTC. Translation: CASSDSGSRETQYF.

The chain links TRBV7-2 to TRBJ2-1; D ambiguous. This CDR3 has 13 residues. Germline values: CDR1 SGHTA, CDR2 FQGNSA. The ends were cut back, 1 base at V and 7 bases at J, with 8 bases in the middle. CDR3 in amino acids: CASSLGLDNEQFF. The CDR3 DNA follows: TGTGCCAGCAGCTTAGGACTTGATAATGAGCAGTTCTTC.

V is TRBV7-9 and J is TRBJ1-2; D is perhaps TRBD1 (5 bases). This CDR3 has 13 residues. Germline V gene lookup returns CDR1 SEHNR and CDR2 FQNEAQ (reference sequence). Trimming cost V 3 bases and J 8 bases, with 13 bases left between them. CDR3 nucleotide sequence: TGTGCCAGCAGCTTTGTCCAGGGTGAAGGCTACACCTTC. Its translation: CASSFVQGEGYTF.